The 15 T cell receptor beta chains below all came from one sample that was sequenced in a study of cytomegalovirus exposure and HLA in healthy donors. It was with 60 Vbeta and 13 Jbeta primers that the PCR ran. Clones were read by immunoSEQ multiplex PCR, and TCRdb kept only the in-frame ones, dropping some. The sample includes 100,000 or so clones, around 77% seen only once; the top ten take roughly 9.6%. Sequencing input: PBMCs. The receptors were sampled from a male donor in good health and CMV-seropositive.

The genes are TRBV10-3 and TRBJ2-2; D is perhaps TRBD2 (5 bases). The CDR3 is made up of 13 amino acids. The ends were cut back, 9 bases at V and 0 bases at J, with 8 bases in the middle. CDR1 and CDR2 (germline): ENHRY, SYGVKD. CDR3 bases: TGTGCCATTAGCGACGCGAACACCGGGGAGCTGTTTTTT. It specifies CAISDANTGELFF.

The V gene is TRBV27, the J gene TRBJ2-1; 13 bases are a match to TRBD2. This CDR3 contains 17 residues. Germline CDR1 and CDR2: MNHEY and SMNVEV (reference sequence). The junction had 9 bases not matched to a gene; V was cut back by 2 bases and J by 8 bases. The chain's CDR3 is CASSLVLGTSGTHEQFF. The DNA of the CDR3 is TGTGCCAGCAGTTTAGTTCTCGGGACTAGCGGGACGCATGAGCAGTTCTTC.

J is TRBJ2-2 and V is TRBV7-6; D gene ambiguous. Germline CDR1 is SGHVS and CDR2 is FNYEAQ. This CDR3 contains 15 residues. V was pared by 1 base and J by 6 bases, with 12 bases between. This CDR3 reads CASSLGAAFAGELFF. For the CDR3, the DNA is TGTGCCAGCAGCTTAGGGGCCGCTTTCGCCGGGGAGCTGTTTTTT.

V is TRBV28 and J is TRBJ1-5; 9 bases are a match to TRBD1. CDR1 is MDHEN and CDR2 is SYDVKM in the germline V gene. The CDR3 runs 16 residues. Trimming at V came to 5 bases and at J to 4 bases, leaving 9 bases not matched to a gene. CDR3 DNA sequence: TGTGCCAGCAGTCCCCGGGACAGGGTTAGGAATCAGCCCCAGCATTTT. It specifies CASSPRDRVRNQPQHF.

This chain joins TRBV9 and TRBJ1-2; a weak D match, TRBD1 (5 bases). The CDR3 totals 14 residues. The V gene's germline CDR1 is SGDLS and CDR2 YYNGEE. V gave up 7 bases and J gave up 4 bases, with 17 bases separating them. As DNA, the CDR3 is TGTGCCAGCGGGGTGGGACTGAACGGCTATGGCTACACCTTC. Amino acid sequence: CASGVGLNGYGYTF. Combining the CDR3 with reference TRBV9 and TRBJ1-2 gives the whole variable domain DSGVTQTPKHLITATGQRVTLRCSPRSGDLSVYWYQQSLDQGLQFLIQYYNGEERAKGNILERFSAQQFPDLHSELNLSSLELGDSALYFCASGVGLNGYGYTFGSGTRLTVV.

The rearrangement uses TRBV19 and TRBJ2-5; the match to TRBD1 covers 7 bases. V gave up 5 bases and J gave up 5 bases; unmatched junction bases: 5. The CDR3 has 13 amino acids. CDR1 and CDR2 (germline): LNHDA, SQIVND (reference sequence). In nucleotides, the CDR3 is TGTGCCAGTAGTGACAGGGTGGGCGAGACCCAGTACTTC. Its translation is CASSDRVGETQYF.

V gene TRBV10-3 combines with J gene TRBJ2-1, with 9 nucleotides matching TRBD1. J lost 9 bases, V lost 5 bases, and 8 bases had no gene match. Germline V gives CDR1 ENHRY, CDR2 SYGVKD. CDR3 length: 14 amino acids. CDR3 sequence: CAISPIQGAAEQFF. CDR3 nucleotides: TGTGCCATCAGTCCCATACAGGGGGCGGCTGAGCAGTTCTTC.

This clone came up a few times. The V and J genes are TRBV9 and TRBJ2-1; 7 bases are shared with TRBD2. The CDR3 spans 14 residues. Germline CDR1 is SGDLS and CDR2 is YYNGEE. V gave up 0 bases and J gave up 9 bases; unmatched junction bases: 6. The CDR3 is CASSVGSGGGEQFF. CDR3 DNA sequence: TGTGCCAGCAGCGTAGGTAGCGGCGGGGGTGAGCAGTTCTTC.

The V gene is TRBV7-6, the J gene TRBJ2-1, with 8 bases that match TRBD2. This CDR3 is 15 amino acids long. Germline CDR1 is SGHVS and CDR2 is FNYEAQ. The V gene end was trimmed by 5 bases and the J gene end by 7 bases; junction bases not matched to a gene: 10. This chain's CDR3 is CASSQWSGSKNEQFF. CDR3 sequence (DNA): TGTGCCAGCAGCCAATGGAGCGGGAGTAAGAATGAGCAGTTCTTC.

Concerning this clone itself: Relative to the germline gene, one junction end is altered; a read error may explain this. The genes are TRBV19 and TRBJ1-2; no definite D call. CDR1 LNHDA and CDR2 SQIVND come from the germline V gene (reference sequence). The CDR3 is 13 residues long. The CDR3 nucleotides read TGTGCCAGTAGTATTCACGGAAACTATAGCTACACCTTC. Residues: CASSIHGNYSYTF.

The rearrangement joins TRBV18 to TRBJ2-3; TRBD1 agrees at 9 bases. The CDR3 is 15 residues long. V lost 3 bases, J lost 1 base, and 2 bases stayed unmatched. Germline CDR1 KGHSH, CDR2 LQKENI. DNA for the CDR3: TGTGCCAGCTCACCCCGGGACAGGGGCACAGATACGCAGTATTTT. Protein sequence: CASSPRDRGTDTQYF. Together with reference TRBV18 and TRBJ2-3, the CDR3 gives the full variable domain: NAGVMQNPRHLVRRRGQEARLRCSPMKGHSHVYWYRQLPEEGLKFMVYLQKENIIDESGMPKERFSAEFPKEGPSILRIQQVVRGDSAAYFCASSPRDRGTDTQYFGPGTRLTVL.

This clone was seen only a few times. The CDR3 bases are TGTGCCAGCAGCCCGGGGGGGGCCCCCAATGAAAAACTGTTTTTT. Residues: CASSPGGAPNEKLFF. The chain is built from TRBV7-2 and TRBJ1-4; tentatively, D is TRBD1 (6 bases). The CDR3 extends over 15 amino acids. V lost 5 bases and J 5 bases, leaving 15 bases between the germline ends. Germline V gene lookup returns CDR1 SGHTA and CDR2 FQGNSA.

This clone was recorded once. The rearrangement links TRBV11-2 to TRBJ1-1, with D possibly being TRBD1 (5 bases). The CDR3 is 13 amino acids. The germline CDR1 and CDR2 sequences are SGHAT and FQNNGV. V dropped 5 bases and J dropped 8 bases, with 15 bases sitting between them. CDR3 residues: CASSPSGGREAFF. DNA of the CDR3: TGTGCCAGCAGCCCTTCGGGGGGTCGAGAAGCTTTCTTT.

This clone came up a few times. The CDR3 sequence is CASTGQGDSQPQHF. The CDR3 bases are TGTGCCAGTACTGGGCAGGGGGACTCTCAGCCCCAGCATTTT. The chain carries TRBV19 and TRBJ1-5; 7 bases map to TRBD1. CDR1 is LNHDA and CDR2 is SQIVND in the germline V gene (reference sequence). The V and J ends lost 7 bases and 6 bases, in that order; junction bases with no gene match: 9. The CDR3 has 14 amino acids.

In DNA, the CDR3 is TGTGCCAGCAGCTTAGATAGCCTGAGGACTAACTATGGCTACACCTTC. This sequence encodes CASSLDSLRTNYGYTF. This rearrangement joins TRBV11-2 to TRBJ1-2; no firm D call. Per germline, CDR1 SGHAT and CDR2 FQNNGV. V dropped 0 bases and J dropped 0 bases, with 11 bases sitting between them. This CDR3 is built from 16 residues.